This entry describes one TCR beta chain. Its antigen remains unknown. The authors reverse transcribed all of the isolated RNA, so sequencing captured expressed TCRB transcripts. Sequencing was performed with immunoSEQ multiplex PCR; in TCRdb, only in-frame clones are kept and a portion is missing. The table records 600,000 or so clones, under 15% of them present only once. This entry belongs to a study of beta chain features in type 1 diabetes. Study-wide results and limits: Patients with Type 1 diabetes showed moderately but significantly shorter TCRB CDR3s in all four CD4+ subsets. VDJ junctions from type 1 diabetes patients carried fewer insertions and larger deletions.

Sorting based on CD45RO/CCR7/CD25/CD127/CD95/CD27 separated CD4+ naive, central memory, regulatory and stem cell-like memory cells. CDR1 is LNHDA, CDR2 SQIVND, per germline (reference sequence). The CDR3 is 15 residues long. The ends were cut back, 3 bases at V and 3 bases at J, with 15 bases in the middle. The sample comprised naive CD4+ T cells from blood. This rearrangement joins TRBV19 to TRBJ2-7; D is unresolved. This TCR was sampled from a man in his thirties or forties with type 1 diabetes. CDR3 nucleotide sequence: TGTGCCAGTAGTATCCAGTCGGGCAGCGTCTACGAGCAGTACTTC. This gives the protein CASSIQSGSVYEQYF.